Listed below are T cell receptor beta chains from one sample, sequenced in a study of T cells in Graves' hyperthyroidism and ophthalmopathy. MiXCR, applied by TCRdb to the multiplex PCR reads, yields one record per CDR3 protein. This sample has more than 250,000 distinct CDR3 sequences, with roughly 15% found just once. Sequencing was carried out using blood. The receptors derive from a woman aged 45-65 years with Graves' hyperthyroidism that later progressed to Graves' ophthalmopathy. Each CDR3 is given with its conserved first and last residue. The D gene is left open where the match is weak. For some rows the clone size is stated as once, few or many, or as a class when expanded; others skip it.

abundance	v_gene	d_gene	j_gene	CDR3aa	CDR3nt
many	TRBV30	TRBD1	TRBJ2-1	CAWSGIGTASYNEQFF	TGTGCCTGGAGTGGGATCGGGACAGCCTCATACAATGAGCAGTTCTTC
-	TRBV6-1	-	TRBJ2-7	CASRATGTYEQYF	TGTGCCAGCAGGGCCACAGGGACCTACGAGCAGTACTTC
-	TRBV20-1	TRBD1	TRBJ1-2	CSAPEYNRGRYGYTF	TGCAGTGCGCCTGAATACAACAGGGGACGCTATGGCTACACCTTC
many	TRBV10-3	TRBD1	TRBJ2-2	CAITGGAGTGELFF	TGTGCCATCACAGGGGGCGCAGGCACCGGGGAGCTGTTTTTT
-	TRBV28	-	TRBJ1-4	CASKGTPPYKTKDEKLFF	TGTGCCAGCAAGGGTACCCCCCCTTACAAAACAAAAGATGAAAAACTGTTTTTT
-	TRBV20-1	TRBD1	TRBJ1-4	CSAGTGGGGNEKLFF	TGCAGTGCTGGGACAGGCGGGGGCGGGAATGAAAAACTGTTTTTT
many	TRBV6-4	-	TRBJ2-7	CASRPSGSYEQYF	TGTGCCAGCAGGCCCAGCGGGTCCTACGAGCAGTACTTC
once	TRBV5-5	-	TRBJ1-1	CASSFSDLGTEAFF	TGTGCCAGCAGCTTTTCAGATTTAGGCACTGAAGCTTTCTTT
few	TRBV20-1	TRBD2	TRBJ2-3	CSARDPGGSGDTQYF	TGCAGTGCTAGAGATCCGGGCGGGAGTGGAGATACGCAGTATTTT
many	TRBV20-1	-	TRBJ2-3	CSAGSGTTDTQYF	TGCAGTGCAGGAAGCGGAACCACAGATACGCAGTATTTT
many	TRBV12-3/TRBV12-4	-	TRBJ1-4	CASSAGATNEKLFF	TGTGCCAGCAGCGCGGGTGCAACTAATGAAAAACTGTTTTTT
-	TRBV3-1	TRBD2	TRBJ2-7	CASRDTSGTYEQYF	TGTGCCAGCAGGGATACTAGCGGGACCTACGAGCAGTACTTC
-	TRBV12-3/TRBV12-4	-	TRBJ1-2	CASSPGGGGARGYTF	TGTGCCAGCAGTCCTGGGGGGGGGGGCGCAAGGGGCTACACCTTC